The next 6 T cell receptor beta chains were all read from a single sample in a study of control samples from healthy donors and cancer patients. Profiling relied on immunoSEQ multiplex PCR, and the TCRdb table lists in-frame clones only, not all of them. The top ten clones hold roughly 1.5% of a sample with some 200,000 clones, 85% to 95% of them seen once. What was sequenced was blood. Receptor source: a man younger than 35 in good health.

The chain is built from TRBV20-1 and TRBJ2-6, with a weak D call TRBD2 (6 bases). This CDR3 spans 19 amino acids. Trimming took off 3 bases at V and 3 bases at J, with 24 bases between the two ends. Germline CDR1 and CDR2: DFQATT and SNEGSKA (reference sequence). The CDR3 nucleotides read TGCAGTGCTAGTTGGGGTCGTCAAGGGAGGATCGGTGGGGCCAACGTCCTGACTTTC. Translated: CSASWGRQGRIGGANVLTF.

The V call is TRBV7-8, the J call TRBJ2-5; D may match TRBD1 or TRBD2 (5 bases each). Looked up from germline, CDR1 is SGHVS and CDR2 is FQNEAQ. The CDR3 consists of 14 residues. Between the trimmed V and J ends, which lost 5 bases and 1 base, there was a span of 11 bases. The CDR3 protein is CASSPGRTQETQYF. As DNA, the CDR3 is TGTGCCAGCAGCCCGGGACGGACCCAAGAGACCCAGTACTTC.

The rearrangement joins TRBV2 to TRBJ1-5; D perhaps matches TRBD1 (5 bases). The germline V gene has CDR1 SNHLY and CDR2 FYNNEI. CDR3 size: 14 residues. V dropped 3 bases and J dropped 4 bases, with 10 bases sitting between them. The CDR3 loop reads CASSEGDLNQPQHF. CDR3 in DNA: TGTGCCAGCAGTGAGGGGGACCTAAATCAGCCCCAGCATTTT. The variable domain in full, completed from reference TRBV2 and TRBJ1-5, reads EPEVTQTPSHQVTQMGQEVILRCVPISNHLYFYWYRQILGQKVEFLVSFYNNEISEKSEIFDDQFSVERPDGSNFTLKIRSTKLEDSAMYFCASSEGDLNQPQHFGDGTRLSIL.

The chain couples TRBV5-1 to TRBJ2-2; D is possibly TRBD2 (5 bases). CDR3 length equals 14 residues. V was trimmed by 0 bases and J by 8 bases, leaving 11 bases between them. Germline values: CDR1 SGHRS, CDR2 YFSETQ. In DNA, the CDR3 is TGCGCCAGCAGCTTGGCCCGAGGGTTGGGGGAGCTGTTTTTT. Translating it yields CASSLARGLGELFF.

This chain uses TRBV9 with TRBJ1-2, with D perhaps matching TRBD1 (6 bases). The CDR3 has 14 amino acids. Trimming left V 3 bases short and J 6 bases short, with 15 bases between. Germline CDR1 reads SGDLS; CDR2 reads YYNGEE. The CDR3 coding sequence is TGTGCCAGCAGCGAACAGATACAGGGTGATGGCTACACCTTC. This sequence encodes CASSEQIQGDGYTF.

The genes are TRBV6-5 and TRBJ1-6, with 7 bases that match TRBD1. Germline trimming cut 10 bases from V and 6 bases from J; bases unmatched to any gene: 6. In germline, CDR1 is MNHEY, CDR2 SVGAGI. CDR3 length: 13 amino acids. The CDR3 is CATTGLTNSPLHF. The CDR3 nucleotides read TGTGCCACGACAGGGCTAACTAATTCACCCCTCCACTTT.